A single sample is the source of the 20 T cell receptor beta chains below, sequenced in a study of beta chain features in type 1 diabetes. Study observations and caveats: A moderate, significant TCRB CDR3 shortening appeared in type 1 diabetes across four CD4+ subsets.

Sequencing targeted expressed TCRB transcripts, as all isolated RNA had been reverse transcribed. Here immunoSEQ multiplex PCR was the method, and the copy in TCRdb shows in-frame clones only, minus some. The sample holds 310,000 or so clones; 9.3% are singletons and the top ten take around 1%. The antigens these receptors bind are not known. The specimen was central memory CD4+ T cells from blood. The receptor set was obtained from a man in his thirties or forties with type 1 diabetes.

The chain is built from TRBV7-9 and TRBJ1-1, with no clear D. This CDR3 spans 13 amino acids. CDR1 is SEHNR, CDR2 FQNEAQ, per germline (reference sequence). Trimming pared 5 bases from V and 1 base from J, leaving 8 bases between. DNA of the CDR3: TGTGCCAGCAGCAACGACGGGAACACTGAAGCTTTCTTT. Amino acid sequence: CASSNDGNTEAFF.

The chain couples TRBV7-2 to TRBJ2-6; 13 nucleotides align to TRBD2. The CDR3 contains 17 residues. Germline lookup yields CDR1 SGHTA and CDR2 FQGNSA. Trimming took 7 bases from V and 2 from J; bases not matched to a gene: 5. The CDR3 loop is CASTTGLAGAGANVLTF. The CDR3 coding sequence is TGTGCCAGCACCACCGGACTAGCGGGGGCTGGGGCCAACGTCCTGACTTTC. Combining the CDR3 with reference TRBV7-2 and TRBJ2-6 gives the whole variable domain GAGVSQSPSNKVTEKGKDVELRCDPISGHTALYWYRQSLGQGLEFLIYFQGNSAPDKSGLPSDRFSAERTGGSVSTLTIQRTQQEDSAVYLCASTTGLAGAGANVLTFGAGSRLTVL.

The chain combines TRBV5-6 with TRBJ2-5; D might be TRBD1 or TRBD2, each matching 5 bases. Trimming took off 4 bases at V and 7 bases at J, with 14 bases between the two ends. CDR1 is SGHDT, CDR2 YYEEEE, per germline. This CDR3 comprises 13 residues. CDR3 sequence: CASSRLGAGTQYF. The CDR3 nucleotides read TGTGCCAGCAGCCGACTCGGGGCGGGGACCCAGTACTTC.

This clone was detected many times. The CDR3 DNA follows: TGTGCCAGCAGTCAAATGGGACAGTCGACCGGGGAGCTGTTTTTT. Residues: CASSQMGQSTGELFF. This chain uses TRBV2 with TRBJ2-2; 7 nucleotides match TRBD1. Germline V lookup: CDR1 SNHLY, CDR2 FYNNEI. The V segment lost 5 bases and the J segment 5 bases; nucleotides outside the gene matches: 8. This CDR3 has 15 residues.

This clone was recorded a few times. The chain links TRBV11-2 to TRBJ2-5; D call uncertain. CDR3 length: 13 residues. Between the trimmed V and J ends, which lost 4 bases and 5 bases, there was a span of 11 bases. Germline V CDR1 and CDR2: SGHAT, FQNNGV. The CDR3 reads CASSSSPWETQYF. DNA for the CDR3: TGTGCCAGCAGCTCCTCTCCCTGGGAGACCCAGTACTTC. Combining the CDR3 with reference TRBV11-2 and TRBJ2-5 gives the whole variable domain EAGVAQSPRYKIIEKRQSVAFWCNPISGHATLYWYQQILGQGPKLLIQFQNNGVVDDSQLPKDRFSAERLKGVDSTLKIQPAKLEDSAVYLCASSSSPWETQYFGPGTRLLVL.

This clone showed up just a few times. The chain employs TRBV14 and TRBJ2-1; D uncertain. The CDR3 sequence is 14 residues long. The V end lost 5 bases, the J end lost 6 bases, and 14 bases lay between the germline ends. CDR1 SGHDN and CDR2 FVKESK come from the germline V gene. This CDR3 reads CASSVQSLRNEQFF. In nucleotides, the CDR3 is TGTGCCAGCAGCGTCCAGTCCCTTCGCAATGAGCAGTTCTTC.

J is TRBJ2-3 and V is TRBV29-1, with D unclear. The V end lost 5 bases, the J end lost 0 bases, and 9 bases lay between the germline ends. The CDR3 is 13 amino acids. Per the germline V gene, CDR1 is SQVTM and CDR2 is ANQGSEA. CDR3 protein: CSVPPESTDTQYF. CDR3 nucleotide sequence: TGCAGCGTTCCCCCAGAGAGCACAGATACGCAGTATTTT.

The chain carries TRBV7-2 and TRBJ1-5; the D is unclear. Looked up from germline, CDR1 is SGHTA and CDR2 is FQGNSA. The germline V and J ends were trimmed by 2 bases and 5 bases, with 7 bases remaining between them. There are 13 residues in the CDR3. The CDR3 here is CASSLYGDQPQHF. Written as DNA, the CDR3 is TGTGCCAGCAGCTTATACGGGGATCAGCCCCAGCATTTT.

This chain links TRBV7-2 with TRBJ1-6; unclear D gene. Germline loops: CDR1 SGHTA, CDR2 FQGNSA. Trimming stripped 1 base from V and 10 bases from J, with 11 bases between. The CDR3 is 14 residues long. Here the CDR3 reads CASSLGGLSSPLHF. The CDR3 region has the DNA TGTGCCAGCAGCTTAGGAGGGTTGAGCTCACCCCTCCACTTT.

This clone appeared a few times. The chain carries TRBV11-2 and TRBJ1-6, with D possibly being TRBD1 (5 bases). Trimming shortened V by 0 bases and J by 9 bases, and 9 bases separated the two germline ends. Germline CDR1 SGHAT, CDR2 FQNNGV. There are 14 residues in the CDR3. CDR3 nucleotides: TGTGCCAGCAGCTTAGATGGGGGTGGTTCACCCCTCCACTTT. This encodes CASSLDGGGSPLHF.

This clone was observed a few times. This sample includes further DNA sequences coding for the same CDR3. The chain uses TRBV9 and TRBJ2-3, with D unclear. The ends were cut back, 0 bases at V and 6 bases at J, with 5 bases in the middle. The CDR3 loop spans 12 amino acids. Germline V CDR1 and CDR2: SGDLS, YYNGEE. The CDR3 DNA reads as TGTGCCAGCAGCGTAGTCGGTGATACGCAGTATTTT. This sequence encodes CASSVVGDTQYF. The full variable domain, its missing parts supplied by reference TRBV9 and TRBJ2-3, is DSGVTQTPKHLITATGQRVTLRCSPRSGDLSVYWYQQSLDQGLQFLIQYYNGEERAKGNILERFSAQQFPDLHSELNLSSLELGDSALYFCASSVVGDTQYFGPGTRLTVL.

V usage is TRBV25-1 and J usage is TRBJ2-1; tentative D call: TRBD2 (6 bases). V lost 7 bases and J 9 bases, leaving 19 bases between the germline ends. Germline V gene lookup returns CDR1 MGHDK and CDR2 SYGVNS. This CDR3 has 14 residues. As DNA, the CDR3 is TGTGCCAGCACTGTAACGGGGGTGGTCGGTGAGCAGTTCTTC. As protein: CASTVTGVVGEQFF.

This clone was detected only a few times. This chain connects TRBV28 to TRBJ2-7, with D perhaps TRBD1 (6 bases). Trimming left V 9 bases short and J 6 bases short, with 15 bases between. This CDR3 is built from 12 residues. Germline assignment: CDR1 MDHEN and CDR2 SYDVKM. The CDR3 protein is CASNRALSEQYF. CDR3 DNA: TGTGCCAGTAACAGGGCACTCAGCGAGCAGTACTTC.

This chain connects TRBV30 to TRBJ2-7; D is unresolved. The germline CDR1 and CDR2 sequences are GTSNPN and SVGIG (reference sequence). This CDR3 has 18 residues. V was cut by 2 bases and J by 3 bases, with 26 bases left in between. The CDR3 here is CAWSPLYITAGGDYEQYF. The CDR3 DNA reads TGTGCCTGGAGTCCACTCTACATTACGGCAGGTGGGGACTACGAGCAGTACTTC.

This clone was observed many times. Distinct nucleotide sequences in the sample also encode this CDR3. J is TRBJ1-2 and V is TRBV28, with TRBD1 as a possible D gene (5 bases). This CDR3 region has 10 residues. Germline CDR1 is MDHEN and CDR2 is SYDVKM. Trimming stripped 8 bases from V and 6 bases from J, with 7 bases between. CDR3 sequence: CASGGHGYTF. The CDR3 bases are TGTGCCAGCGGGGGTCATGGCTACACCTTC.

For the CDR3, the DNA is TGTGCCTGGAGTCCCGGACTAGCGAGGGAGACCCAGTACTTC. Translating it yields CAWSPGLARETQYF. The chain couples TRBV30 to TRBJ2-5; 9 nucleotides match TRBD2. This CDR3 has 14 residues. The V segment lost 2 bases and the J segment 5 bases; nucleotides outside the gene matches: 6. Germline values: CDR1 GTSNPN, CDR2 SVGIG (reference sequence).

The sample holds a few counts of this clone. For the CDR3, the DNA is TGTGCCACCAGCAGAGATGGCAGCTTAAATGAAAAACTGTTTTTT. It is translated as CATSRDGSLNEKLFF. This chain uses TRBV15 with TRBJ1-4; no reliable D call. V was clipped by 0 bases and J by 5 bases, with 10 bases between them. The V gene's germline CDR1 is LNHNV and CDR2 YYDKDF (reference sequence). This CDR3 comprises 15 residues.

This clone was observed a few times. This sequence joins TRBV27 and TRBJ2-3; D is perhaps TRBD1 (5 bases). The CDR3 has 15 residues. The V end was cut by 4 bases, the J end by 1 base, with 12 bases between. Germline values: CDR1 MNHEY, CDR2 SMNVEV (reference sequence). The CDR3 region has the DNA TGTGCCAGCAGTTCGGACACTCTCCGCACAGATACGCAGTATTTT. Amino acids: CASSSDTLRTDTQYF.

This clone came up a few times. The chain recombines TRBV29-1 with TRBJ1-5; D unresolved. V lost 0 bases to trimming and J lost 4 bases, with 7 bases between them. Germline loops: CDR1 SQVTM, CDR2 ANQGSEA. The CDR3 runs 13 residues. CDR3 amino acids: CSVEEEQNQPQHF. CDR3 nucleotides: TGCAGCGTTGAAGAGGAACAGAATCAGCCCCAGCATTTT. Filled out from reference TRBV29-1 and TRBJ1-5, the complete variable domain reads SAVISQKPSRDICQRGTSLTIQCQVDSQVTMMFWYRQQPGQSLTLIATANQGSEATYESGFVIDKFPISRPNLTFSTLTVSNMSPEDSSIYLCSVEEEQNQPQHFGDGTRLSIL.

This clone has only a few counts. This sequence joins TRBV6-6 and TRBJ1-5; maybe TRBD1 (5 bases). The CDR3 sequence is 15 residues long. Trimming removed 8 bases from V and 0 bases from J, with 14 bases in between. Germline V gives CDR1 MNHNY, CDR2 SVGAGI (reference sequence). The CDR3 loop reads CASRDGMYSNQPQHF. CDR3 DNA sequence: TGTGCCAGCCGGGACGGAATGTATAGCAATCAGCCCCAGCATTTT.